This TCR beta chain was identified in a study of PD-1 blockade in classical Hodgkin lymphoma. Relapse was seen in all patients after autologous stem cell transplantation, and brentuximab vedotin exposure was variable. Best responses fell into complete response, partial response or progressive disease. With respect to this clone: Its antigen is undetermined.

Measured with immunoSEQ multiplex PCR; TCRdb has only the in-frame clones, and not every one. The sample lists roughly 13,000 clones; roughly 80% were seen once. Study observations and caveats: Patients who responded completely had about the same baseline diversity as newly diagnosed patients. By C4D1, diversity of CD4+ TCRs had risen significantly, whereas that of CD8+ TCRs had not.

Germline CDR1 is MDHEN and CDR2 is SYDVKM. V trimming: 3 bases; J trimming: 4 bases; junction bases outside the gene matches: 6. This CDR3 contains 15 residues. The rearrangement links TRBV28 to TRBJ1-5, with 7 nucleotides matching TRBD1. This specimen was peripheral blood mononuclear cells (PBMCs), taken at baseline. This receptor was taken from a human donor with classical Hodgkin lymphoma. The CDR3, as DNA: TGTGCCAGCAGTTTCTCAGGGGGGGATAATCAGCCCCAGCATTTT. Residues: CASSFSGGDNQPQHF.